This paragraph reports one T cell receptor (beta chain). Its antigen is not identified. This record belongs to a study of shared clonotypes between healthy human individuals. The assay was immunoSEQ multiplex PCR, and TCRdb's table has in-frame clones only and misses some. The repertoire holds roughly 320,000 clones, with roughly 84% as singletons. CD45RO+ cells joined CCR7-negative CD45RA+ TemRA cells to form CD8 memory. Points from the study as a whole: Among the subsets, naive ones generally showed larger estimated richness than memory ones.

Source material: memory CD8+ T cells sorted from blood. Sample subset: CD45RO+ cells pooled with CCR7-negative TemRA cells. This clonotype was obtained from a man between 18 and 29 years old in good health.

CDR3 DNA sequence: TGCGCCAGCAGCTTGGGGGCTAGCGGGCAGACAGATACGCAGTATTTT. Translation: CASSLGASGQTDTQYF. The chain uses TRBV5-1 and TRBJ2-3, with 8 bases lining up with TRBD2. The length of the CDR3 is 16 residues. With V trimmed by 0 bases and J by 3 bases, 6 bases remained unmatched. In germline, CDR1 is SGHRS, CDR2 YFSETQ. The full variable domain, in which reference TRBV5-1 and TRBJ2-3 provide the parts outside the CDR3, is KAGVTQTPRYLIKTRGQQVTLSCSPISGHRSVSWYQQTPGQGLQFLFEYFSETQRNKGNFPGRFSGRQFSNSRSEMNVSTLELGDSALYLCASSLGASGQTDTQYFGPGTRLTVL.